The clone carrying this T cell receptor (beta chain) was seen more than once but under ten times. TCRdb re-derived calls from the RT-PCR reads in MiXCR, one entry per CDR3 protein. The sample consists of about 700,000 distinct CDR3 sequences, around 14% of them appearing once. Trimming removed 7 bases from V and 5 bases from J; junction bases left unmatched: 6. This CDR3 has 15 amino acids. This chain joins TRBV12-3 or TRBV12-4 and TRBJ1-6, with 9 bases aligning to TRBD1. Sequencing used memory CD4+ T cells from blood. The sequence was obtained from a female donor in good health, serving as a healthy control. CDR3 loop: CASNMGQGNNSPLHF. For the CDR3, the DNA is TGTGCCAGCAACATGGGACAGGGAAATAATTCACCCCTCCACTTT.